This TCR beta chain was recovered during a study of T cell repertoires in cytomegalovirus infection. Across the study: CMV infection together with matching HLA type was indicated by public TCR beta signatures.

Ten or more counts support this clonotype. Its cognate antigen is unknown. Each CDR3 protein is one row after TCRdb ran MiXCR on the reads. The sample shows about 530,000 distinct CDR3 sequences, about 25% of them seen only once. Whole-study findings and limits: Totalled public TCR beta family frequency picked out people who carried CMV plus the relevant HLA. CMV-specific TCR beta clonotypes restricted by HLA-C dominated the ex vivo response.

Germline V gene data show CDR1 as SGHTA and CDR2 as FQGNSA. The V segment lost 2 bases and the J segment 2 bases; nucleotides outside the gene matches: 5. The CDR3 length is 18 residues. This receptor was taken from a human donor in good health (CMV status not recorded). Some clones in this sample may be carry-over from other donors' samples. Material for sequencing was PBMCs. This chain links TRBV7-2 with TRBJ2-6; TRBD2 matches 11 bases. CDR3 bases: TGTGCCAGCAGCTTACTAGCGGGAGGCAGGGCTGGGGCCAACGTCCTGACTTTC. This encodes CASSLLAGGRAGANVLTF.